The 31 T cell receptor beta chains given below trace back to one sample, sequenced in a study of cytomegalovirus exposure and HLA in healthy donors. PCR amplification relied on 60 Vbeta primers (plus 13 Jbeta primers). Profiling relied on immunoSEQ multiplex PCR, and the TCRdb table lists in-frame clones only, not all of them. This table holds 130,000 or so clones, about 70% found once. Sequencing was done on a sample of PBMCs. The receptor set was obtained from a woman in her forties in good health and CMV-seropositive.

This chain uses TRBV4-3 with TRBJ2-7, with D tentatively TRBD1 (5 bases). This CDR3 is built from 15 residues. Germline V CDR1 and CDR2: LGHNA, YSLEER. Trimming shortened V by 4 bases and J by 1 base, and 14 bases separated the two germline ends. The CDR3 protein is CASSLAGIPSYEQYF. CDR3 sequence (DNA): TGCGCCAGCAGCCTTGCAGGGATCCCGTCCTACGAGCAGTACTTC.

This clone came up once. The V call is TRBV4-3, the J call TRBJ1-2; TRBD1 matches 7 bases. Trimming took 0 bases from V and 4 from J; bases not matched to a gene: 2. The CDR3 runs 14 residues. CDR1 LGHNA and CDR2 YSLEER come from the germline V gene. DNA of the CDR3: TGCGCCAGCAGCCAAGATCACAGGGGCTATGGCTACACCTTC. Encoded protein: CASSQDHRGYGYTF.

This clone was seen a single time. This rearrangement joins TRBV28 to TRBJ1-1; the match to TRBD1 covers 7 bases. This CDR3 region has 12 residues. Germline V lookup: CDR1 MDHEN, CDR2 SYDVKM. V shed 7 bases, J shed 7 bases, and the junction held 6 bases outside the gene matches. CDR3: CASIQGGFEAFF. The CDR3 region has the DNA TGTGCCAGCATTCAGGGGGGTTTTGAAGCTTTCTTT. Using reference TRBV28 and TRBJ1-1 for the parts outside the CDR3, the full variable domain is DVKVTQSSRYLVKRTGEKVFLECVQDMDHENMFWYRQDPGLGLRLIYFSYDVKMKEKGDIPEGYSVSREKKERFSLILESASTNQTSMYLCASIQGGFEAFFGQGTRLTVV.

Comments on this clone: One end of the junction varies from germline; a read error may be responsible. The chain joins TRBV5-1 to TRBJ2-1, with 16 nucleotides matching TRBD2. The CDR3 has 19 amino acids. Germline values: CDR1 SGHRS, CDR2 YFSETQ. The CDR3 reads CASTLGLAGGPSSYNEQFF. The CDR3 nucleotides read TGCGCCAGCACCTTGGGACTAGCGGGGGGGCCGAGCTCCTACAATGAGCAGTTCTTC.

The chain couples TRBV7-9 to TRBJ2-7, with no clear D. V was cut by 1 base and J by 5 bases, with 12 bases left in between. This CDR3 comprises 14 residues. Germline V gives CDR1 SEHNR, CDR2 FQNEAQ (reference sequence). DNA of the CDR3: TGTGCCAGCAGCTTAGGATCGGGTTTCAACGAGCAGTACTTC. Translation gives CASSLGSGFNEQYF.

The chain uses TRBV29-1 and TRBJ1-5; 9 bases line up with TRBD1. This CDR3 has 12 amino acids. The V and J ends lost 4 bases and 7 bases, in that order; junction bases with no gene match: 2. Germline V CDR1 and CDR2: SQVTM, ANQGSEA. CDR3 region: CSVAGQGQPQHF. CDR3 sequence (DNA): TGCAGCGTTGCGGGACAGGGACAGCCCCAGCATTTT.

V and J are TRBV19 and TRBJ1-6, with D tentatively TRBD1 (6 bases). There are 16 residues in the CDR3. The germline V and J ends were trimmed by 5 bases and 0 bases, with 11 bases remaining between them. Germline CDR1 is LNHDA and CDR2 is SQIVND (reference sequence). The CDR3, as DNA: TGTGCCAGTAGTGTTCAGGGGAGCTCCTATAATTCACCCCTCCACTTT. This translates into CASSVQGSSYNSPLHF.

CDR3 sequence (DNA): TGTGCCAGTAGTCCCGGGACAGGGAGATATAATTCACCCCTCCACTTT. This translates into CASSPGTGRYNSPLHF. This sequence joins TRBV19 and TRBJ1-6; 9 bases are shared with TRBD1. The CDR3 extends over 16 amino acids. The V and J ends lost 5 bases and 4 bases, in that order; junction bases with no gene match: 6. Looked up from germline, CDR1 is LNHDA and CDR2 is SQIVND (reference sequence).

The gene calls are TRBV28 and TRBJ1-6; TRBD1 matches 8 bases. The CDR3 totals 13 residues. J was trimmed by 6 bases and V by 8 bases; bases with no gene match: 3. Germline CDR1 is MDHEN and CDR2 is SYDVKM. The CDR3 protein is CASLGQGNSPLHF. The CDR3, as DNA: TGTGCCAGCCTAGGACAGGGTAATTCACCCCTCCACTTT.

This sequence joins TRBV28 and TRBJ1-5, with 9 bases identical to TRBD1. Per germline, CDR1 MDHEN and CDR2 SYDVKM. The CDR3 length is 17 residues. With 3 bases clipped from V and 1 base from J, the junction kept 7 bases outside the gene matches. The CDR3 reads CASSLSGTGRSNQPQHF. As DNA, the CDR3 is TGTGCCAGCAGTTTGTCTGGGACAGGGAGGAGCAATCAGCCCCAGCATTTT.

CDR3 sequence: CASSYRVGQGAGKRAYEQYF. The CDR3 bases are TGTGCCAGTAGTTACCGGGTCGGACAGGGGGCGGGTAAAAGGGCCTACGAGCAGTACTTC. The rearrangement uses TRBV19 and TRBJ2-7, with 11 positions matching TRBD1. The CDR3 is made up of 20 amino acids. From germline, CDR1 is LNHDA and CDR2 SQIVND (reference sequence). J was trimmed by 2 bases and V by 5 bases; bases with no gene match: 20. The complete variable domain, with remaining parts taken from reference TRBV19 and TRBJ2-7, reads DGGITQSPKYLFRKEGQNVTLSCEQNLNHDAMYWYRQDPGQGLRLIYYSQIVNDFQKGDIAEGYSVSREKKESFPLTVTSAQKNPTAFYLCASSYRVGQGAGKRAYEQYFGPGTRLTVT.

The rearrangement links TRBV18 to TRBJ1-4, with 10 bases that match TRBD1. CDR3 length: 14 residues. V lost 6 bases to trimming and J lost 6 bases; unmatched junction nucleotides: 4. Per the germline V gene, CDR1 is KGHSH and CDR2 is LQKENI. CDR3 bases: TGTGCCAGCTCGCCCGGGACAGGGGATGAAAAACTGTTTTTT. It translates to CASSPGTGDEKLFF. The variable domain in full, with the rest retrieved from reference TRBV18 and TRBJ1-4, is NAGVMQNPRHLVRRRGQEARLRCSPMKGHSHVYWYRQLPEEGLKFMVYLQKENIIDESGMPKERFSAEFPKEGPSILRIQQVVRGDSAAYFCASSPGTGDEKLFFGSGTQLSVL.

CDR3 loop: CASSLLGQLNTEAFF. The CDR3 DNA reads TGTGCCAGCTCACTCCTAGGACAGTTGAACACTGAAGCTTTCTTT. V and J are TRBV18 and TRBJ1-1, with D possibly being TRBD1 (6 bases). The germline V gene has CDR1 KGHSH and CDR2 LQKENI. The CDR3 covers 15 residues. With 4 bases removed from V and 0 bases from J, the gap between germline ends came to 12 bases.

CDR3 loop: CATSRDRGPAYEQYF. Here the CDR3 DNA reads TGTGCCACCAGCAGAGATCGAGGGCCTGCCTACGAGCAGTACTTC. The rearrangement links TRBV15 to TRBJ2-7; a weak D match, TRBD2 (5 bases). The germline CDR1 and CDR2 sequences are LNHNV and YYDKDF (reference sequence). CDR3 length: 15 amino acids. V was trimmed by 0 bases and J by 2 bases, leaving 11 bases between them. The full variable domain, with the rest looked up from reference TRBV15 and TRBJ2-7, is DAMVIQNPRYQVTQFGKPVTLSCSQTLNHNVMYWYQQKSSQAPKLLFHYYDKDFNNEADTPDNFQSRRPNTSFCFLDIRSPGLGDTAMYLCATSRDRGPAYEQYFGPGTRLTVT.

Concerning this clone itself: The junction departs from the called germline gene at one end, perhaps through a read error. The rearrangement joins TRBV4-3 to TRBJ2-7; a possible D gene is TRBD1 (5 bases). The CDR3 is 18 residues long. CDR1 is LGHNA, CDR2 YSLEER, per germline. CDR3 protein: CASNQTKDLGDSPYEQYF. The CDR3, as DNA: TGCGCCAGCAACCAAACGAAGGACCTAGGCGACAGTCCCTACGAGCAGTACTTC.

The chain joins TRBV7-7 to TRBJ2-3, with 11 bases aligning to TRBD2. Germline CDR1 and CDR2: SSHAT and FNYEAQ (reference sequence). V gave up 5 bases and J gave up 2 bases; unmatched junction bases: 9. This CDR3 is 17 amino acids long. CDR3 nucleotides: TGTGCCAGCAGCCCAGATAGCGGGGGGGCAAACACAGATACGCAGTATTTT. It yields the protein CASSPDSGGANTDTQYF.

The chain links TRBV7-2 to TRBJ1-2; a possible D gene is TRBD1 (5 bases). Trimming took 5 bases from V and 4 from J, leaving 14 bases between them. CDR1 is SGHTA and CDR2 is FQGNSA in the germline V gene. The CDR3 has 14 residues. The CDR3 is CASSPRGTAYGYTF. The CDR3 region has the DNA TGTGCCAGCAGCCCCCGGGGGACGGCCTATGGCTACACCTTC.

Written as DNA, the CDR3 is TGTGCCAGCAGTCCCTCCGGGACAGGGGACCCTGAAGCTTTCTTT. Translated: CASSPSGTGDPEAFF. This chain links TRBV28 with TRBJ1-1, with TRBD1 identical over 10 bases. The CDR3 runs to 15 residues. The ends lost 5 bases at V and 6 bases at J; junction bases unmatched: 9. Germline V lookup: CDR1 MDHEN, CDR2 SYDVKM.

The chain links TRBV6-5 to TRBJ1-1; unclear D gene. There are 14 residues in the CDR3. Germline CDR1 reads MNHEY; CDR2 reads SVGAGI. Trimming removed 0 bases at V and 2 bases at J, with 7 bases between. The CDR3 is CASSYSISNTEAFF. CDR3 DNA: TGTGCCAGCAGTTACTCGATAAGCAACACTGAAGCTTTCTTT.

This clone was counted only a few times. The gene calls are TRBV2 and TRBJ2-6; TRBD2 might be the D (5 bases). The CDR3 has 15 residues. Germline CDR1 is SNHLY and CDR2 is FYNNEI. The V gene lost 8 bases and the J gene lost 1 base, with 12 bases spanning the gap. In nucleotides, the CDR3 is TGTGCCAGCGGTAGGACTGTTTCTGGGGCCAACGTCCTGACTTTC. Its translation: CASGRTVSGANVLTF.

As concerns this clone: This sample also contains other DNA sequences that code for the same CDR3. CDR3 region: CAISESGSQETQYF. Here the CDR3 DNA reads TGTGCCATCAGTGAGTCGGGCTCCCAAGAGACCCAGTACTTC. The V call is TRBV10-3, the J call TRBJ2-5; D gene uncertain. The ends were cut back, 0 bases at V and 1 base at J, with 6 bases in the middle. The CDR3 spans 14 residues. Germline V gives CDR1 ENHRY, CDR2 SYGVKD.

This CDR3 is CASGTVGQGNQPQHF. The CDR3 DNA follows: TGTGCCAGCGGTACGGTGGGACAGGGGAATCAGCCCCAGCATTTT. J is TRBJ1-5 and V is TRBV6-5; 10 nucleotides match TRBD1. The CDR3 runs to 15 residues. In germline, CDR1 is MNHEY, CDR2 SVGAGI. The V and J ends lost 8 bases and 4 bases, in that order; junction bases with no gene match: 8.

The genes are TRBV19 and TRBJ1-5; TRBD1 aligns across 7 bases. This CDR3 spans 17 amino acids. J lost 1 base, V lost 5 bases, and 11 bases had no gene match. Germline V gives CDR1 LNHDA, CDR2 SQIVND (reference sequence). CDR3 nucleotides: TGTGCCAGTAGTGTCGACAGGGCTGGTTACAGCAATCAGCCCCAGCATTTT. As protein: CASSVDRAGYSNQPQHF.

This rearrangement joins TRBV14 to TRBJ2-7; D not certain. This CDR3 comprises 12 residues. Germline V gene lookup returns CDR1 SGHDN and CDR2 FVKESK. The V and J ends lost 4 bases and 0 bases respectively, with 4 bases between them. The CDR3 DNA reads TGTGCCAGCAGCCCGAGCTCCTACGAGCAGTACTTC. Residues: CASSPSSYEQYF.

The chain uses TRBV18 and TRBJ1-2; a possible D gene is TRBD1 (5 bases). With 5 bases removed from V and 0 bases from J, the gap between germline ends came to 13 bases. The germline V gene has CDR1 KGHSH and CDR2 LQKENI. The CDR3 has 15 residues. The CDR3 bases are TGTGCCAGCTCAGTAGACAGCCTCTCTAACTATGGCTACACCTTC. Translated, it gives CASSVDSLSNYGYTF.

This clone was picked up a small number of times. The rearrangement joins TRBV5-5 to TRBJ2-3, with D possibly being TRBD2 (6 bases). The germline V gene has CDR1 SGHKS and CDR2 YYEKEE (reference sequence). V gave up 3 bases and J gave up 1 base, with 9 bases separating them. The CDR3 extends over 14 amino acids. The CDR3 here is CASSSGGRTDTQYF. CDR3 nucleotides: TGTGCCAGCAGCTCCGGAGGGCGCACAGATACGCAGTATTTT.

The chain has TRBV5-4 and TRBJ2-3, with a tentative D call TRBD1 (5 bases). Germline lookup yields CDR1 SGHNT and CDR2 YYREEE (reference sequence). Between the trimmed V and J ends, which lost 0 bases and 3 bases, there was a span of 17 bases. The CDR3 is 17 amino acids. CDR3 sequence reads: CASSLETRTTATDTQYF. CDR3 nucleotides: TGTGCCAGCAGCTTGGAAACACGGACAACGGCGACAGATACGCAGTATTTT.

The rearrangement joins TRBV15 to TRBJ1-5; possible D gene TRBD1, 5 bases. Germline loops: CDR1 LNHNV, CDR2 YYDKDF (reference sequence). The CDR3 covers 16 residues. The V end was cut by 0 bases, the J end by 4 bases, with 13 bases between. The DNA for the CDR3 is TGTGCCACCAGCAGAGATGGGCCCGGGGGTAATCAGCCCCAGCATTTT. Protein: CATSRDGPGGNQPQHF.

For the CDR3, the DNA is TGTGCCAGCAGTCCCTGGACAGGCACTGAAGCTTTCTTT. Residues: CASSPWTGTEAFF. The chain has TRBV27 and TRBJ1-1; 7 positions agree with TRBD1. Germline values: CDR1 MNHEY, CDR2 SMNVEV (reference sequence). Losses at the gene ends were 5 bases for V and 4 bases for J; bases not matched to a gene: 4. The CDR3 extends over 13 amino acids.

This sequence joins TRBV28 and TRBJ1-1; 9 nucleotides agree with TRBD1. The CDR3 loop spans 15 amino acids. J lost 1 base, V lost 5 bases, and 5 bases had no gene match. Germline V lookup: CDR1 MDHEN, CDR2 SYDVKM. Written as DNA, the CDR3 is TGTGCCAGCAGTCCCGGACAGGGGAGGAACACTGAAGCTTTCTTT. Translation: CASSPGQGRNTEAFF.

The chain couples TRBV2 to TRBJ2-3; D ambiguous. From germline, CDR1 is SNHLY and CDR2 FYNNEI. Trimming pared 5 bases from V and 4 bases from J, leaving 4 bases between. The CDR3 loop spans 11 amino acids. CDR3 DNA sequence: TGTGCCAGCAGTCTTGCAGATACGCAGTATTTT. Its protein product is CASSLADTQYF.